This T cell receptor beta chain was captured by sequencing in a study of blood T cell repertoires in COVID-19. Across the study: Collection of acute and convalescent COVID-19 samples took place in the United States, Italy and Spain. In each case, the material was cDNA or gDNA derived from T cells, B-cell-depleted T cells, or PBMCs.

Grouping used clinical history reported by participants in a survey and questionnaire. Sequencing was performed with immunoSEQ multiplex PCR; in TCRdb, only in-frame clones are kept and a portion is missing. The table records roughly 180,000 clones, roughly 83% of them present only once. The sequenced material came from PBMCs or T cells enriched from blood (not recorded which). The clonotype was recovered from a woman in her fifties or sixties who had recovered from COVID-19.

The CDR3 DNA is TGTGCCAGCTCTGGTGGTAGCGGGCTTTTCACCGGGGAGCTGTTTTTT. Its translation: CASSGGSGLFTGELFF. The gene calls are TRBV5-4 and TRBJ2-2; 7 bases are shared with TRBD2. The junction had 13 bases not matched to a gene; V was cut back by 7 bases and J by 4 bases. The CDR3 is 16 residues long. Germline V gene data show CDR1 as SGHNT and CDR2 as YYREEE (reference sequence).